This is a list of T cell receptor beta chains from one sample in a study of technical replicates of blood from a few donors. Generated by immunoSEQ multiplex PCR, the TCRdb table keeps only in-frame clones and is missing some. The sample carries tens of thousands of clones, 85% to 95% recorded once. Sequencing input: PBMCs. These receptors all stem from a human donor in good health. Some clones in this sample may be carry-over from other donors' samples. Each CDR3 is given with its conserved first and last residue. Each record gives: D gene, clone size, V gene, J gene, CDR3 protein, CDR3 DNA. A D gene is named only where the DNA matches it firmly. Size is stated for part of the rows, as once, few or many counts, or as a class when the clone is expanded.

>NA|NA|TRBV2|TRBJ1-4
CASRQAGTNEKLFF
TGTGCCAGCAGACAGGCCGGGACTAATGAAAAACTGTTTTTT
>TRBD2|NA|TRBV6-1|TRBJ2-7
CASSSTSGSVDEQYF
TGTGCCAGCAGCTCGACTAGCGGGAGTGTCGACGAGCAGTACTTC
>NA|once|TRBV4-3|TRBJ1-2
CASSSVRAMGGYGYTF
TGCGCCAGCAGCTCCGTGCGGGCGATGGGGGGCTATGGCTACACCTTC
>TRBD2|NA|TRBV7-2|TRBJ2-5
CASSLEPSGSGTQYF
TGTGCCAGCAGCTTAGAGCCTAGCGGGAGTGGGACCCAGTACTTC
>NA|NA|TRBV4-3|TRBJ2-1
CASSRRGSYNEQFF
TGCGCCAGCAGCCGTAGAGGCTCCTACAATGAGCAGTTCTTC
>NA|NA|TRBV5-1|TRBJ1-1
CATRVGDMNTEAFF
TGCGCCACCAGGGTGGGAGATATGAACACTGAAGCTTTCTTT
>TRBD2|once|TRBV19|TRBJ2-2
CASSMRSGGQRGGELFF
TGTGCCAGTAGTATGCGTAGCGGGGGACAACGAGGCGGGGAGCTGTTTTTT
>NA|NA|TRBV4-1|TRBJ2-5
CASSQTIGTQYF
TGCGCCAGCAGCCAAACTATAGGGACCCAGTACTTC
>TRBD2|NA|TRBV7-8|TRBJ2-5
CASSQKPSGGTQYF
TGTGCCAGCAGCCAAAAACCCTCGGGGGGGACCCAGTACTTC
>NA|NA|TRBV6-6|TRBJ2-7
CASQEFRGVGYEQYF
TGTGCCAGCCAAGAGTTTAGGGGCGTAGGGTACGAGCAGTACTTC
>TRBD1|few|TRBV25-1|TRBJ2-1
CASSDPGQGFGEQFF
TGTGCCAGCAGTGACCCGGGACAGGGTTTCGGTGAGCAGTTCTTC
>TRBD2|NA|TRBV2|TRBJ2-7
CASSTRTSGSHEQYF
TGTGCCAGCAGTACGCGGACTAGCGGGAGTCACGAGCAGTACTTC
>NA|NA|TRBV5-1|TRBJ2-7
CASSLATASYEQYF
TGCGCCAGCAGCTTGGCTACAGCTTCCTACGAGCAGTACTTC
>NA|NA|TRBV27|TRBJ1-4
CASSPLTGQANEKLFF
TGTGCCAGCAGTCCCCTCACAGGGCAGGCTAATGAAAAACTGTTTTTT
>NA|once|TRBV6-6|TRBJ1-2
CASRQEYGYTF
TGTGCCAGCAGACAGGAATATGGCTACACCTTC
>TRBD2|NA|TRBV4-1|TRBJ2-2
CASSYESGRHRAASGELFF
TGCGCCAGCAGCTACGAAAGCGGGAGGCACAGGGCCGCCTCCGGGGAGCTGTTTTTT
>NA|NA|TRBV7-2|TRBJ1-4
CASSLSVGELFF
TGTGCCAGCAGCTTATCCGTAGGGGAACTGTTTTTT
>NA|NA|TRBV18|TRBJ1-6
CASSPLVGPNSPLHF
TGTGCCAGCTCACCACTGGTGGGGCCCAATTCACCCCTCCACTTT
>TRBD2|NA|TRBV30|TRBJ2-7
CAWRPGLAGSRGPYEQYF
TGTGCCTGGAGGCCGGGACTAGCGGGGTCACGGGGCCCCTACGAGCAGTACTTC
>NA|NA|TRBV6-1|TRBJ1-3
CASRRRAGFGDTIYF
TGTGCCAGCAGGCGAAGAGCGGGGTTTGGGGACACCATATATTTT
>TRBD2|NA|TRBV5-1|TRBJ2-1
CASSLANSASGRVDEQFF
TGCGCCAGCAGCTTGGCGAACTCCGCTAGCGGGAGGGTTGATGAGCAGTTCTTC
>NA|NA|TRBV7-9|TRBJ1-2
CASSPPETGYGYTF
TGTGCCAGCAGCCCCCCTGAGACGGGCTATGGCTACACCTTC
>NA|NA|TRBV7-2|TRBJ2-2
CASSPYLGGLTGELFF
TGTGCCAGCAGCCCCTATCTGGGGGGTCTGACCGGGGAGCTGTTTTTT
>NA|NA|TRBV7-9|TRBJ2-7
CASSLRWSYEQYF
TGTGCCAGCAGCCTCAGGTGGTCCTACGAGCAGTACTTC
>NA|NA|TRBV30|TRBJ2-7
CAWSKGRYEQYF
TGTGCCTGGAGTAAGGGGCGCTACGAGCAGTACTTC
>TRBD1|NA|TRBV6-6|TRBJ1-1
CASSPGTGTLTEAFF
TGTGCCAGCAGCCCCGGGACAGGGACCCTCACTGAAGCTTTCTTT
>NA|NA|TRBV10-3|TRBJ1-6
CAISEEWGRGYSPLHF
TGTGCCATCAGTGAAGAGTGGGGCAGGGGATATTCACCCCTCCACTTT
>NA|NA|TRBV12-1|TRBJ2-7
CASSSSGGSPYEQYF
TGTGCCAGCAGCTCTAGCGGGGGGAGTCCCTACGAGCAGTACTTC
>TRBD2|few|TRBV13|TRBJ2-5
CASSSAGPQRDVPYQETQYF
TGTGCCAGCAGCTCCGCGGGGCCCCAGCGGGATGTCCCCTACCAAGAGACCCAGTACTTC
>TRBD1|NA|TRBV7-2|TRBJ1-6
CASSLALGDRGYNSPLHF
TGTGCCAGCAGCTTAGCGCTGGGGGACAGGGGTTATAATTCACCCCTCCACTTT
>NA|NA|TRBV6-5|TRBJ1-2
CASRPQAKLGGYTF
TGTGCCAGCCGACCCCAGGCTAAACTAGGTGGCTACACCTTC
>NA|NA|TRBV4-1|TRBJ2-7
CASSQGQKHSYEQYF
TGCGCCAGCAGCCAAGGACAGAAACACTCCTACGAGCAGTACTTC
>NA|NA|TRBV12-5|TRBJ1-1
CASAYSDRTEAFF
TGTGCTAGTGCTTATAGTGATCGGACTGAAGCTTTCTTT
>TRBD1|NA|TRBV29-1|TRBJ1-2
CSAPGQGDYGYTF
TGCAGCGCACCGGGACAGGGGGACTATGGCTACACCTTC
>TRBD1|NA|TRBV5-6|TRBJ1-1
CASSSWTGMNTEAFF
TGTGCCAGCAGCTCATGGACAGGCATGAACACTGAAGCTTTCTTT
>NA|NA|TRBV5-1|TRBJ2-7
CASSLGTTPSYEQYF
TGCGCCAGCAGCTTGGGGACTACCCCTTCCTACGAGCAGTACTTC
>TRBD2|NA|TRBV7-2|TRBJ2-1
CASGRGANYNEQFF
TGTGCCTCAGGGCGGGGGGCAAACTACAATGAGCAGTTCTTC
>NA|NA|TRBV7-2|TRBJ2-7
CASSLTGSEQYF
TGTGCCAGCAGCTTAACAGGTTCGGAGCAGTACTTC
>TRBD2|NA|TRBV7-3|TRBJ2-5
CASSFAGLAKETQYF
TGTGCCAGCAGCTTCGCCGGACTAGCTAAGGAGACCCAGTACTTC
>TRBD1|NA|TRBV29-1|TRBJ1-5
CSVGTGAPNQPQHF
TGCAGCGTTGGGACAGGGGCCCCCAATCAGCCCCAGCATTTT
>NA|NA|TRBV6-5|TRBJ2-7
CASTGMGRSGYEQYF
TGTGCCAGCACCGGGATGGGTCGTTCAGGCTACGAGCAGTACTTC
>TRBD2|NA|TRBV19|TRBJ2-2
CASSNSGSRNTGELFF
TGTGCCAGTAGTAATAGCGGGAGTAGGAACACCGGGGAGCTGTTTTTT
>NA|NA|TRBV7-8|TRBJ2-2
CASSLLGWTGELFF
TGTGCCAGCAGCCTACTCGGGTGGACCGGGGAGCTGTTTTTT
>NA|NA|TRBV10-3|TRBJ2-5
CAISDRETQYF
TGTGCCATCAGTGATCGGGAGACCCAGTACTTC
>NA|NA|TRBV6-5|TRBJ2-7
CASSYRSGRYEQYF
TGTGCCAGCAGTTACCGCAGCGGAAGATACGAGCAGTACTTC